This T cell receptor beta chain came from a study of cytomegalovirus exposure and HLA in healthy donors. On this clone: The antigen remains undetermined.

The PCR made use of 60 Vbeta and 13 Jbeta primers. Here immunoSEQ multiplex PCR was the method, and the copy in TCRdb shows in-frame clones only, minus some. The table includes some 140,000 clones, around 75% detected once. The V gene's germline CDR1 is MNHNS and CDR2 SASEGT. J gave up 10 bases and V 8 bases, and 5 bases lay outside the gene matches. The CDR3 length is 13 residues. Whole-study findings and limits: One cluster of highly shared sequence variants probably arose as a sequencing artifact.

Donors had nominal health at sampling but likely had unrecorded immune exposures. Sequenced sample: PBMCs. This chain connects TRBV6-1 to TRBJ1-4; TRBD1 matches 12 bases. The TCR comes from a man in his forties or fifties in good health and CMV-seronegative. In DNA form, the CDR3 reads TGTGCCAGCGGAGGGACAGGGGGCCCAAAACTGTTTTTT. It is translated as CASGGTGGPKLFF.